This T cell receptor beta chain appears in the sequencing data of a study of blood T cell repertoires in COVID-19. J lost 7 bases, V lost 4 bases, and 11 bases had no gene match. The CDR3 extends over 17 amino acids. Germline lookup yields CDR1 SGHRS and CDR2 YFSETQ. Sequencing was performed with immunoSEQ multiplex PCR; in TCRdb, only in-frame clones are kept and a portion is missing. The table lists under 150,000 clones, roughly four fifths of them singletons. Sample: peripheral blood. The V and J genes are TRBV5-1 and TRBJ1-6; 10 bases agree with TRBD1. The sequence derives from a woman in her 50s with active or convalescent COVID-19. CDR3 sequence (DNA): TGCGCCAGCAGCCAAGTGCTGACAGGGGGCGAAAATTCACCCCTCCACTTT. This gives the protein CASSQVLTGGENSPLHF.